Each of the 22 T cell receptor beta chains below was sequenced from the same sample in a study of blood T cells in healthy people across ages. Primers used in a second PCR of roughly 7 to 12 cycles were a sample-barcoded 5' primer and a J-beta primer mix. Each CDR3 protein gets one entry after TCRdb re-called the 5' RACE reads with MiXCR. The sample yields more than 650,000 distinct CDR3 sequences, approximately 22% seen once. The sample consisted of blood. Every receptor here comes from a man between 65 and 85 years old in good health.

The chain employs TRBV7-3 and TRBJ2-1; no clear D gene. There are 15 residues in the CDR3. Germline assignment: CDR1 SGHTA and CDR2 FQGTGA. V lost 2 bases and J lost 0, with 8 bases in between. The chain's CDR3 is CASSLEAYSYNEQFF. For the CDR3, the DNA is TGTGCCAGCAGCTTAGAGGCTTACTCCTACAATGAGCAGTTCTTC. The full variable domain, rest sourced from reference TRBV7-3 and TRBJ2-1, is GAGVSQTPSNKVTEKGKYVELRCDPISGHTALYWYRQSLGQGPEFLIYFQGTGAADDSGLPNDRFFAVRPEGSVSTLKIQRTERGDSAVYLCASSLEAYSYNEQFFGPGTRLTVL.

This clonotype turned up a few times. The rearrangement links TRBV4-1 to TRBJ1-5, with a weak D call TRBD1 (6 bases). Trimming cost V 5 bases and J 3 bases, with 11 bases left between them. The CDR3 is 14 amino acids. Germline loops: CDR1 MGHRA, CDR2 YSYEKL. The chain's CDR3 is CASSRDTFNQPQHF. CDR3 nucleotide sequence: TGCGCCAGCAGCAGGGACACTTTCAATCAGCCCCAGCATTTT.

The chain couples TRBV9 to TRBJ2-5; D is possibly TRBD2 (5 bases). The CDR3 has 15 amino acids. Trimming cost V 5 bases and J 1 base, with 15 bases left between them. CDR1 SGDLS and CDR2 YYNGEE come from the germline V gene. CDR3 amino acids: CASSRAGRIQETQYF. In nucleotides, the CDR3 is TGTGCCAGCAGTCGCGCGGGCCGGATCCAAGAGACCCAGTACTTC. Drawing the rest from reference TRBV9 and TRBJ2-5, the complete variable domain is DSGVTQTPKHLITATGQRVTLRCSPRSGDLSVYWYQQSLDQGLQFLIQYYNGEERAKGNILERFSAQQFPDLHSELNLSSLELGDSALYFCASSRAGRIQETQYFGPGTRLLVL.

The chain recombines TRBV29-1 with TRBJ2-1; D is ambiguous. The J call is uncertain, as TRBJ2-7 better fits the DNA end. This CDR3 is built from 11 residues. Germline V gene data show CDR1 as SQVTM and CDR2 as ANQGSEA. CDR3 sequence (DNA): TGCAGCGTTGATGTTGGCTACGAGCAGTACTTC. As protein: CSVDVGYEQYF.

This clonotype has just a few counts. The chain combines TRBV7-2 with TRBJ1-5; a weak D match, TRBD1 (6 bases). Per germline, CDR1 SGHTA and CDR2 FQGNSA. V was cut by 11 bases and J by 5 bases, with 16 bases left in between. The CDR3 extends over 13 amino acids. CDR3 amino acids: CAGSQGRDQPQHF. DNA for the CDR3: TGTGCCGGTTCGCAGGGGAGAGATCAGCCCCAGCATTTT.

There are a few counts of this clonotype. CDR3 protein: CSAPPASGVHNEQFF. CDR3 nucleotide sequence: TGCAGTGCTCCCCCGGCTAGCGGGGTGCACAATGAGCAGTTCTTC. This rearrangement joins TRBV20-1 to TRBJ2-1; TRBD2 matches 9 bases. Germline CDR1 is DFQATT and CDR2 is SNEGSKA (reference sequence). This CDR3 is 15 amino acids long. The V and J ends lost 5 bases and 5 bases, in that order; junction bases with no gene match: 10.

The V gene is TRBV5-1, the J gene TRBJ1-6; D gene ambiguous. Trimming shortened V by 1 base and J by 8 bases, and 13 bases separated the two germline ends. This CDR3 comprises 15 residues. Germline CDR1 and CDR2: SGHRS and YFSETQ. This chain's CDR3 is CASSLWPGRDSPLHF. Written as DNA, the CDR3 is TGCGCCAGCAGCTTGTGGCCGGGAAGGGATTCACCCCTCCACTTT.

This clonotype was observed a few times. This chain connects TRBV15 to TRBJ2-1; 8 bases map to TRBD1. The CDR3 is 16 amino acids. Germline CDR1 reads LNHNV; CDR2 reads YYDKDF (reference sequence). V shed 5 bases and J 0 bases; nucleotides not matched to a gene: 6. The CDR3 loop is CATSSWTGSSYNEQFF. The CDR3 nucleotides are TGTGCCACCAGCTCGTGGACAGGGAGCTCCTACAATGAGCAGTTCTTC.

V gene TRBV28 combines with J gene TRBJ2-5, with D perhaps matching TRBD2 (6 bases). V lost 7 bases and J lost 2, with 17 bases in between. The germline V gene has CDR1 MDHEN and CDR2 SYDVKM. This CDR3 is built from 15 residues. In nucleotides, the CDR3 is TGTGCCAGCAAAACCTCGGGAGAGTTACAAGAGACCCAGTACTTC. It is translated as CASKTSGELQETQYF.

This clonotype was counted a few times. The V and J genes are TRBV7-6 and TRBJ2-1, with D possibly being TRBD2 (5 bases). The J call could be wrong; TRBJ2-7 is a better fit for the DNA end. The CDR3 sequence is 12 residues long. Germline CDR1 reads SGHVS; CDR2 reads FNYEAQ. The CDR3 nucleotides are TGTGCCAGCAGCTTAACGGGGAACGAGCAGTACTTC. Encoded protein: CASSLTGNEQYF.

This clonotype has only a few counts. The germline gene is not matched at one end of the junction; a read error may be the cause. V usage is TRBV20-1 and J usage is TRBJ2-5; D is unclear. From germline, CDR1 is DFQATT and CDR2 SNEGSKA (reference sequence). This CDR3 has 11 residues. The CDR3 protein is CSARIQETRYF. As DNA, the CDR3 is TGCAGTGCTAGAATACAAGAGACCCGGTACTTC.

The rearrangement uses TRBV12-3 or TRBV12-4 and TRBJ2-3, with D tentatively TRBD2 (6 bases). V lost 5 bases and J 4 bases, leaving 13 bases between the germline ends. The CDR3 has 14 residues. The CDR3 here is CASSNSGRADTQYF. The CDR3 nucleotides are TGTGCCAGCAGTAATAGCGGTCGCGCAGATACGCAGTATTTT.

The V and J genes are TRBV5-1 and TRBJ1-4; the D gene is possibly TRBD1 (5 bases). Looked up from germline, CDR1 is SGHRS and CDR2 is YFSETQ. The CDR3 extends over 13 amino acids. V gave up 3 bases and J gave up 7 bases, with 10 bases separating them. CDR3 sequence: CASSWTLGEKLFF. CDR3 DNA sequence: TGCGCCAGCAGCTGGACATTGGGTGAAAAACTGTTTTTT.

The rearrangement joins TRBV27 to TRBJ1-2; D gene ambiguous. The CDR3 has 13 residues. The ends were cut back, 3 bases at V and 8 bases at J, with 13 bases in the middle. Germline CDR1 reads MNHEY; CDR2 reads SMNVEV (reference sequence). The chain's CDR3 is CASSFDGAGGYTF. In DNA, the CDR3 is TGTGCCAGCAGTTTCGACGGTGCGGGGGGCTACACCTTC.

This clonotype was recorded once. The rearrangement uses TRBV18 and TRBJ1-2, with a weak D call TRBD1 (5 bases). Germline-derived CDR1 and CDR2 are KGHSH and LQKENI. The CDR3 sequence is 15 residues long. Trimming left V 6 bases short and J 4 bases short, with 18 bases between. CDR3 amino acids: CASSQDSGDGYGYTF. The CDR3 coding sequence is TGTGCCAGCTCCCAAGACAGCGGGGACGGCTATGGCTACACCTTC. Variable domain in full (rest from reference TRBV18 and TRBJ1-2): NAGVMQNPRHLVRRRGQEARLRCSPMKGHSHVYWYRQLPEEGLKFMVYLQKENIIDESGMPKERFSAEFPKEGPSILRIQQVVRGDSAAYFCASSQDSGDGYGYTFGSGTRLTVV.

The chain joins TRBV7-2 to TRBJ2-3; no reliable D call. The germline CDR1 and CDR2 sequences are SGHTA and FQGNSA. The V end lost 5 bases, the J end lost 2 bases, and 8 bases lay between the germline ends. There are 13 residues in the CDR3. CDR3 protein: CASSRTYTDTQYF. DNA of the CDR3: TGTGCCAGCAGCCGGACCTACACAGATACGCAGTATTTT.

The chain is built from TRBV5-1 and TRBJ2-6; the D gene is possibly TRBD1 (5 bases). The V gene's germline CDR1 is SGHRS and CDR2 YFSETQ. There are 16 residues in the CDR3. The V and J ends lost 3 bases and 2 bases respectively, with 12 bases between them. CDR3 sequence (DNA): TGCGCCAGCAGCTCAGAGACGACAGCTGGGGCCAACGTCCTGACTTTC. Its translation is CASSSETTAGANVLTF.

CDR3: CSARVGVVQTGELFF. As DNA, the CDR3 is TGCAGTGCTAGAGTGGGGGTCGTGCAGACCGGGGAGCTGTTTTTT. V is TRBV20-1 and J is TRBJ2-2; D assignment may be TRBD1 or TRBD2 (5 bases each). With 1 base removed from V and 5 bases from J, the gap between germline ends came to 14 bases. The CDR3 is made up of 15 amino acids. Germline loops: CDR1 DFQATT, CDR2 SNEGSKA (reference sequence).

A few counts support this clonotype. This rearrangement joins TRBV6-4 to TRBJ2-7; a possible D gene is TRBD2 (5 bases). Trimming left V 1 base short and J 3 bases short, with 7 bases between. The germline V gene has CDR1 MRHNA and CDR2 SNTAGT. The CDR3 totals 13 residues. CDR3 sequence reads: CASSDWRFYEQYF. The CDR3 region has the DNA TGTGCCAGCAGTGACTGGAGGTTCTACGAGCAGTACTTC.

The J gene is TRBJ1-1, the V gene TRBV6-5; maybe TRBD1 (6 bases). The CDR3 sequence is 12 residues long. CDR1 MNHEY and CDR2 SVGAGI come from the germline V gene. The germline V and J ends were trimmed by 8 bases and 8 bases, with 15 bases remaining between them. CDR3 sequence reads: CASFRGQSEAFF. The CDR3 nucleotides read TGTGCCAGCTTTCGGGGGCAGTCAGAAGCTTTCTTT.

V is TRBV11-2 and J is TRBJ2-5; 10 nucleotides agree with TRBD2. The V gene end was trimmed by 2 bases and the J gene end by 3 bases; junction bases not matched to a gene: 3. Germline V gene sequence: CDR1 SGHAT, CDR2 FQNNGV. There are 15 residues in the CDR3. Here the CDR3 reads CASSLLLAGKETQYF. CDR3 nucleotides: TGTGCCAGCAGCTTATTACTAGCGGGGAAAGAGACCCAGTACTTC.

This clonotype was seen more than once but under ten times. The genes are TRBV27 and TRBJ2-5; 10 bases fit TRBD2. Trimming removed 5 bases from V and 2 bases from J; junction bases left unmatched: 20. CDR3 size: 20 residues. The V gene's germline CDR1 is MNHEY and CDR2 SMNVEV (reference sequence). The CDR3 reads CASSPQTSGHGSVRQETQYF. The CDR3 bases are TGTGCCAGCAGTCCCCAGACTAGCGGGCACGGGAGTGTGAGACAAGAGACCCAGTACTTC.